Below are 27 T cell receptor beta chains sequenced from a single sample in a study of T cells expressing NK-cell markers. TCRdb derives one entry per CDR3 protein from the 5' RACE reads, leaving out DNA. This repertoire comprises about 180,000 distinct CDR3 sequences; its ten largest clones make up under 20%. The sample was blood T cells: a sorted CD56 or NKG2C T cell subset, CD4+ or CD8+ T cells, or bulk PBMC T cells (not recorded which). Every receptor here comes from a woman aged 18 to 75 in good health.

The chain carries TRBV29-1 and TRBJ2-7; TCRdb lists TRBD2, though no DNA is available to test this call. The CDR3 totals 13 residues. The V gene's germline CDR1 is SQVTM and CDR2 ANQGSEA. The CDR3 sequence: CSVLAGVDIEQYF.

V is TRBV20-1 and J is TRBJ1-2; TCRdb selects TRBD1, and the lack of DNA leaves this call unchecked. The CDR3 covers 14 residues. The germline CDR1 and CDR2 sequences are DFQATT and SNEGSKA (reference sequence). CDR3 sequence reads: CSASDARTHYGYTF.

This chain connects TRBV7-9 to TRBJ2-3; TCRdb indicates TRBD2, and absent DNA this call remains unverified. This CDR3 spans 15 amino acids. Germline-derived CDR1 and CDR2 are SEHNR and FQNEAQ (reference sequence). The CDR3 sequence is CASRGTSGSSDTQYF.

The chain couples TRBV7-8 to TRBJ2-4; TCRdb lists TRBD2, though no DNA is available to test this call. Germline V gene lookup returns CDR1 SGHVS and CDR2 FQNEAQ. The CDR3 is made up of 13 amino acids. The CDR3 loop is CASSLPGLLPQYF.

The genes are TRBV7-2 and TRBJ2-1; TCRdb proposes TRBD1, but this gene call is untestable without DNA. This CDR3 has 15 residues. Germline V lookup: CDR1 SGHTA, CDR2 FQGNSA. CDR3 sequence: CASSSQTLRGGEQFF. Full variable domain (remainder filled in from reference TRBV7-2 and TRBJ2-1): GAGVSQSPSNKVTEKGKDVELRCDPISGHTALYWYRQSLGQGLEFLIYFQGNSAPDKSGLPSDRFSAERTGGSVSTLTIQRTQQEDSAVYLCASSSQTLRGGEQFFGPGTRLTVL.

V and J are TRBV7-2 and TRBJ2-3. The CDR3 has 15 residues. CDR1 is SGHTA and CDR2 is FQGNSA in the germline V gene. CDR3 sequence: CASSLDGLGTDTQYF.

The chain recombines TRBV12-3 or TRBV12-4 with TRBJ1-4; the TRBD1 assignment by TCRdb is unverifiable without DNA. This CDR3 comprises 16 residues. The CDR3 reads CASSEVDRGRDEKLFF.

The chain uses TRBV18 and TRBJ2-5; the D call of TRBD1 rests on TCRdb alone, since no DNA is present to check it. The CDR3 has 12 amino acids. Germline-derived CDR1 and CDR2 are KGHSH and LQKENI. The CDR3 loop is CATSGQQETQYF.

The chain recombines TRBV4-1 with TRBJ2-1. This CDR3 contains 14 residues. The germline gives CDR1 MGHRA, CDR2 YSYEKL. CDR3 amino acids: CASSPDELSSEQFF.

This rearrangement joins TRBV5-1 to TRBJ2-1; TCRdb's D call, TRBD2, is unchecked because there is no DNA. The CDR3 is made up of 16 amino acids. The germline V gene encodes CDR1 SGHRS and CDR2 YFSETQ. The chain's CDR3 is CASSFGDPLTYNEQFF.

The CDR3 is CASSTSGQTQYF. The chain carries TRBV19 and TRBJ2-5. CDR1 and CDR2 from the germline V gene are LNHDA and SQIVND (reference sequence). The CDR3 loop spans 12 amino acids. The full variable domain, completed using reference TRBV19 and TRBJ2-5, is DGGITQSPKYLFRKEGQNVTLSCEQNLNHDAMYWYRQDPGQGLRLIYYSQIVNDFQKGDIAEGYSVSREKKESFPLTVTSAQKNPTAFYLCASSTSGQTQYFGPGTRLLVL.

The genes are TRBV7-6 and TRBJ1-1; TCRdb names TRBD1, which stays unverified in the absence of DNA. This CDR3 comprises 14 residues. CDR1 and CDR2 from the germline V gene are SGHVS and FNYEAQ. The CDR3 is CASQAQGGNTEAFF.

The genes are TRBV9 and TRBJ2-1; TCRdb calls TRBD2, which cannot be checked without DNA. The CDR3 is made up of 17 amino acids. Per the germline V gene, CDR1 is SGDLS and CDR2 is YYNGEE. CDR3 sequence reads: CASSPRFAAGENNEQFF.

The chain recombines TRBV9 with TRBJ2-7; TCRdb selects TRBD1, and the lack of DNA leaves this call unchecked. Per the germline V gene, CDR1 is SGDLS and CDR2 is YYNGEE. This CDR3 region has 15 residues. The CDR3 reads CASSVEWGQVYEQYF.

The chain employs TRBV6-5 and TRBJ1-6. CDR1 MNHEY and CDR2 SVGAGI come from the germline V gene. This CDR3 contains 13 residues. This CDR3 is CASSYDRDSPLHF.

The chain uses TRBV4-2 and TRBJ2-7; TCRdb picks TRBD1, but there is no DNA to check that call. This CDR3 comprises 19 residues. Per the germline V gene, CDR1 is LGHNA and CDR2 is YNFKEQ. CDR3 sequence: CASSAGGTGYRFSSYEQYF.

This chain uses TRBV5-5 with TRBJ1-1. CDR3 length equals 17 residues. The germline V gene encodes CDR1 SGHKS and CDR2 YYEKEE (reference sequence). CDR3: CASSPKGGSRGNTEAFF.

The chain combines TRBV7-9 with TRBJ1-1. This CDR3 is built from 12 residues. Germline V CDR1 and CDR2: SEHNR, FQNEAQ (reference sequence). CDR3 amino acids: CASSYGDRGAFF.

The chain couples TRBV4-2 to TRBJ2-5; TCRdb's D gene call, TRBD2, goes unchecked for lack of DNA. The CDR3 covers 16 residues. Germline CDR1 is LGHNA and CDR2 is YNFKEQ. The CDR3 loop reads CASSQVVGTSGETQYF.

V and J are TRBV4-1 and TRBJ1-5; TCRdb outputs TRBD1, but without DNA this stays unchecked. Germline lookup yields CDR1 MGHRA and CDR2 YSYEKL. This CDR3 contains 17 residues. The CDR3 loop reads CASSQKLPRVLYQPQHF.

The chain uses TRBV20-1 and TRBJ2-2; checking the TCRdb D call of TRBD1 is not possible without DNA. There are 15 residues in the CDR3. Germline CDR1 reads DFQATT; CDR2 reads SNEGSKA (reference sequence). The CDR3 spells CSASPGGARTGELFF.

V and J are TRBV7-7 and TRBJ2-1; TCRdb indicates TRBD2, and absent DNA this call remains unverified. The CDR3 has 14 amino acids. CDR1 SSHAT and CDR2 FNYEAQ come from the germline V gene (reference sequence). The CDR3 protein is CASSPSTLDNEQFF.

The gene calls are TRBV18 and TRBJ2-3. The germline V gene encodes CDR1 KGHSH and CDR2 LQKENI. The CDR3 sequence is 14 residues long. CDR3 sequence: CASSPQEIADTQYF.

This chain links TRBV5-1 with TRBJ1-2. From germline, CDR1 is SGHRS and CDR2 YFSETQ. The CDR3 is 15 residues long. CDR3 sequence reads: CAGAAGPEAADGYTF.

V and J are TRBV5-1 and TRBJ1-2. CDR1 SGHRS and CDR2 YFSETQ come from the germline V gene. The CDR3 is 14 amino acids. CDR3 amino acids: CASSFSEPNYGYTF. Variable domain in full (rest from reference TRBV5-1 and TRBJ1-2): KAGVTQTPRYLIKTRGQQVTLSCSPISGHRSVSWYQQTPGQGLQFLFEYFSETQRNKGNFPGRFSGRQFSNSRSEMNVSTLELGDSALYLCASSFSEPNYGYTFGSGTRLTVV.

The rearrangement joins TRBV10-3 to TRBJ1-3. CDR1 is ENHRY, CDR2 SYGVKD, per germline. The CDR3 consists of 14 residues. CDR3 amino acids: CAISGGVAGNTIYF.

The chain is built from TRBV20-1 and TRBJ1-6; the D call from TCRdb, TRBD1, cannot be confirmed without DNA. The CDR3 is 14 residues long. The germline gives CDR1 DFQATT, CDR2 SNEGSKA (reference sequence). This CDR3 reads CSASRGQVYSPLHF.